Listed below are T cell receptor beta chains from one sample, sequenced in a study of shared clonotypes between healthy human individuals. The data were produced by immunoSEQ multiplex PCR, yet TCRdb's version contains in-frame clones alone and is incomplete. Of fewer than 500,000 clones detected, roughly 79% appear once; the ten largest clones hold approximately 12%. The sample taken for sequencing was PBMCs. All receptors come from a woman aged 40-49 years in good health. Some clones in this sample may be carry-over from other donors' samples. Both conserved end residues are part of each CDR3. A D gene is named only where the DNA matches it firmly. Not every row has a clone size; where given, it reads once, few, many or a size class.

once	TRBV7-2	TRBJ2-1	NA	TGTGCCAGCAGCTCATTCAATGAGCAGTTCTTC	CASSSFNEQFF
NA	TRBV21-1	TRBJ2-7	NA	TGTGCCAGCAGCAAAGCTGCTAGCGGGGTCGAGCAGTACTTC	CASSKAASGVEQYF
NA	TRBV5-1	TRBJ1-2	NA	TGCGCCAGCAGCTTCGGGACGGAATATGGCTACACCTTC	CASSFGTEYGYTF
NA	TRBV7-3	TRBJ2-5	TRBD2	TGTGCCAGCAGTAGGACTAGCGGGAGCTTGGAGACCCAGTACTTC	CASSRTSGSLETQYF
once	TRBV19	TRBJ2-5	NA	TGTGCCAGTAGTTCAGGGCTTCTCTGGTACTTC	CASSSGLLWYF
few	TRBV30	TRBJ1-6	NA	TGTGCCTGGACCCCCCAACAGGGAAGTCCCCTCCACTTT	CAWTPQQGSPLHF
NA	TRBV11-3	TRBJ2-1	TRBD2	TGTGCCAGCAGCTTCAGCGGGAGTCTTTCCTACAATGAGCAGTTCTTC	CASSFSGSLSYNEQFF
once	TRBV19	TRBJ2-3	TRBD2	TGTGCCAGTAGTCGGACTAGCGGGAGCGCAGATACGCAGTATTTT	CASSRTSGSADTQYF
few	TRBV28	TRBJ1-3	NA	TGTGCCAGCAGTTTATCCTCGGCGGACACCATATATTTT	CASSLSSADTIYF
many	TRBV6-5	TRBJ2-1	NA	TGTGCCAGCAGTTACGGCCGGGGAAATGAGCAGTTCTTC	CASSYGRGNEQFF
NA	TRBV19	TRBJ2-7	TRBD1	TGTGCCAGTAGTCCACAGGGGGCCCACGAGCAGTACTTC	CASSPQGAHEQYF
NA	TRBV15	TRBJ2-7	NA	TGTGCCACCAGCAGAGGGGGGGGCACAGGGGTTGGGTACGAGCAGTACTTC	CATSRGGGTGVGYEQYF
NA	TRBV2	TRBJ2-7	TRBD1	TGTGCCAGCACAAAAGGACAGGGGATTTCCTCCGAGCAGTACTTC	CASTKGQGISSEQYF
NA	TRBV21-1	TRBJ2-7	NA	TGTGCCAGCAGCGCTACTGGGGGACAGACCCTAGGGTACGAGCAGTACTTC	CASSATGGQTLGYEQYF
NA	TRBV15	TRBJ2-7	NA	TGTGCCACCAGCAGAGTCTACAGATACGAGCAGTACTTC	CATSRVYRYEQYF
few	TRBV28	TRBJ2-5	NA	TGTGCCAGCAGGCCCTCGGGGCAAGAGACCCAGTACTTC	CASRPSGQETQYF
NA	TRBV7-9	TRBJ1-1	NA	TGTGCCAGCAGCCGTCACACACCGGAGTCTGAAGCTTTCTTT	CASSRHTPESEAFF
NA	TRBV7-3	TRBJ1-1	NA	TGTGCCAGCAGCTTAACGGGTGGGGATCGACAAGCTTTCTTT	CASSLTGGDRQAFF
few	TRBV5-1	TRBJ1-4	NA	TGCGCCAGCAGCTTGCGGGGGGCTGGTGAAAAACTGTTTTTT	CASSLRGAGEKLFF
NA	TRBV2	TRBJ2-1	NA	TGTGCCAGCCTAACCGACACGGTTCTAAGCAATGAGCAGTTCTTC	CASLTDTVLSNEQFF
NA	TRBV29-1	TRBJ1-1	TRBD1	TGCAGCGTTGTTCCCCCACAGGGGAGGGACCTAGCTGAAGCTTTCTTT	CSVVPPQGRDLAEAFF
once	TRBV19	TRBJ1-2	NA	TGTGCCAGTAGTATCACATCTAACTATGGCTACACCTTC	CASSITSNYGYTF
NA	TRBV14	TRBJ2-7	TRBD2	TGTGCCAGCAGCCACACTACTAGCGGAACCTACGAGCAGTACTTC	CASSHTTSGTYEQYF
NA	TRBV14	TRBJ2-7	NA	TGTGCCAGCAGCCAAGATCCGTGGACGAGCCCCTACGAGCAGTACTTC	CASSQDPWTSPYEQYF
NA	TRBV19	TRBJ2-5	NA	TGTGCCAGTAGTATCCAGGGATCGCAAGAGACCCAGTACTTC	CASSIQGSQETQYF
NA	TRBV28	TRBJ2-3	NA	TGTGCCAGCAGTTCTCCCGGGAGACACACAGATACGCAGTATTTT	CASSSPGRHTDTQYF
few	TRBV28	TRBJ1-1	TRBD1	TGTGCCAGCAGTTTTTCCCACAGGGGAGGTGGGACTGAAGCTTTCTTT	CASSFSHRGGGTEAFF
NA	TRBV27	TRBJ1-1	NA	TGTGCCAGCTCTCTGGGCAGGGGAACGGGGACTGAAGCTTTCTTT	CASSLGRGTGTEAFF
NA	TRBV9	TRBJ2-3	NA	TGTGCCAGCAGCGTAGCCGGCGGGCCAGATACGCAGTATTTT	CASSVAGGPDTQYF
NA	TRBV5-1	TRBJ2-1	TRBD1	TGCGCCAGCAGCTTGGTTGGGACAGGATACAATGAGCAGTTCTTC	CASSLVGTGYNEQFF
NA	TRBV18	TRBJ1-5	NA	TGTGCCAGCTCAGTAAACGGGGGAGGCGATCAGCCCCAGCATTTT	CASSVNGGGDQPQHF
once	TRBV2	TRBJ2-7	NA	TGTGCCAGCAGTGAATCCACAGGGTCCTACGAGCAGTACTTC	CASSESTGSYEQYF
NA	TRBV6-5	TRBJ1-1	NA	TGTGCCAGCAGTTATGGGGTTCCGGGGACTGAAGCTTTCTTT	CASSYGVPGTEAFF
NA	TRBV2	TRBJ2-6	NA	TGTGCCAGCAGGACAGGCTCTGGGGCCAACGTCCTGACTTTC	CASRTGSGANVLTF
NA	TRBV28	TRBJ2-7	TRBD2	TGTGCCAGCAGCTCGGGACTAGCGGGGAGCTACGAGCAGTACTTC	CASSSGLAGSYEQYF
NA	TRBV19	TRBJ1-5	TRBD1	TGTGCCAGTAGTAGCCGACAGGGGTTAGATCAGCCCCAGCATTTT	CASSSRQGLDQPQHF
NA	TRBV21-1	TRBJ2-1	NA	TGTGCCAGCAGCCCCACACTAGCGGGAGACAATGAGCAGTTCTTC	CASSPTLAGDNEQFF
NA	TRBV5-5	TRBJ2-7	TRBD2	TGTGCCAGCAGCAGGGACGGGGGGTTGTACGAGCAGTACTTC	CASSRDGGLYEQYF
NA	TRBV28	TRBJ2-1	TRBD1	TGTGCCAGCAGGTCCGGGACAGGGGAATCAGATGAGCAGTTCTTC	CASRSGTGESDEQFF
NA	TRBV13	TRBJ1-5	TRBD1	TGTGCCAGCAGCTTAGGCGACAGGGGCAATCAGCCCCAGCATTTT	CASSLGDRGNQPQHF
NA	TRBV28	TRBJ1-2	NA	TGTGCCAGCAGTTACGGGGGGTCGGAGTTTGGTGGCTACACCTTC	CASSYGGSEFGGYTF